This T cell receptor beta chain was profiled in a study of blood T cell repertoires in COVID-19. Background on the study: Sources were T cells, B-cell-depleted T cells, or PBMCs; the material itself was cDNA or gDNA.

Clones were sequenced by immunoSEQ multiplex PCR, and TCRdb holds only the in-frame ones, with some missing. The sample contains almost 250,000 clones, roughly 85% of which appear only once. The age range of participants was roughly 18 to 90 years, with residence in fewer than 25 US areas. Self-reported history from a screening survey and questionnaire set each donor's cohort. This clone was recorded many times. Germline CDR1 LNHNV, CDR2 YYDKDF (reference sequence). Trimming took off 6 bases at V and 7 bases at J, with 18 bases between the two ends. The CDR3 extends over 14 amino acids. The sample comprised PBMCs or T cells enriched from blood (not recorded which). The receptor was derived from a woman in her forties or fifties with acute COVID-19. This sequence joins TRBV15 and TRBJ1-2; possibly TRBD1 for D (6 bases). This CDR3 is CATRESGDPFGYTF. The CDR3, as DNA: TGTGCCACCAGGGAGTCAGGGGACCCCTTTGGCTACACCTTC.